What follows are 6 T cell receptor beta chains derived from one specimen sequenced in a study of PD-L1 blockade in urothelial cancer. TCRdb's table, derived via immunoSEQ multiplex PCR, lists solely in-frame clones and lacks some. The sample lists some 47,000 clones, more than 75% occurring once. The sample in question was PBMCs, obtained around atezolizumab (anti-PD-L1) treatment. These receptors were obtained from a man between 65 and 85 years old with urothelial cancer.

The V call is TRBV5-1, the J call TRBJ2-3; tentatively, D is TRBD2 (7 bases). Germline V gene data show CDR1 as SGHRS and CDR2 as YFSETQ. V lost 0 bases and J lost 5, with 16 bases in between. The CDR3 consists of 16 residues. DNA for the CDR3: TGCGCCAGCAGCTTGGATGTGGGGGGGGCTGGAGATACGCAGTATTTT. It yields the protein CASSLDVGGAGDTQYF.

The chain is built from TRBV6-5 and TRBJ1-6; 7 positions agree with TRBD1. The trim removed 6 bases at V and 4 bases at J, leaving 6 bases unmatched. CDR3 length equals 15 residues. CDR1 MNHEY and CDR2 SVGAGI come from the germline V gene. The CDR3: CASRPGQTYNSPLHF. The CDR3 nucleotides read TGTGCCAGCAGGCCGGGACAGACTTATAATTCACCCCTCCACTTT.

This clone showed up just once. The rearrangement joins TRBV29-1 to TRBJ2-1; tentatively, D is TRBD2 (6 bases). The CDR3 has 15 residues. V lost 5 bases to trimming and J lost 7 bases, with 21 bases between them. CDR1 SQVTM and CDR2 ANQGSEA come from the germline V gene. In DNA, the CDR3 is TGCAGCGTTCTACGGGACTCATCGGTGGGGAATGAGCAGTTCTTC. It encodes CSVLRDSSVGNEQFF.

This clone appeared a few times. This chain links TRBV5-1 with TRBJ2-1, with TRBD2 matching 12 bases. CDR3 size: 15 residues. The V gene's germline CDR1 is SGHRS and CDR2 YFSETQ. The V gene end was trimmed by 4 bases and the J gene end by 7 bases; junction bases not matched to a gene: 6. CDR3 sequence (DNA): TGCGCCAGCAGCACTAGCGGGGGGCTTGTTAATGAGCAGTTCTTC. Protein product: CASSTSGGLVNEQFF.

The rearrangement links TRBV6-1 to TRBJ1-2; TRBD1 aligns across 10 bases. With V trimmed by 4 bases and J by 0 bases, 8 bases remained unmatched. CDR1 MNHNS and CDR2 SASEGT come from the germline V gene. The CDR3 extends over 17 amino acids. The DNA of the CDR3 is TGTGCCAGCAGTGCGTCGACAGGGGGCGCGGCTAACTATGGCTACACCTTC. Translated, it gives CASSASTGGAANYGYTF.

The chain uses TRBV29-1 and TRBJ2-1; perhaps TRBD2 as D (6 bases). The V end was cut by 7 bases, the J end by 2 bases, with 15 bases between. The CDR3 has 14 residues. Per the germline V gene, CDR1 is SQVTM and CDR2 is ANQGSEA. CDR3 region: CSAALSGAYNEQFF. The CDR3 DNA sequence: TGCAGCGCCGCTCTTAGCGGCGCCTACAATGAGCAGTTCTTC.